This section outlines one TCR beta chain sequence together with its context. Its antigen remains unknown. The data were obtained in a study of cytomegalovirus exposure and HLA in healthy donors. Study findings and constraints: Fewer N-insertions (relative to the approximately 670-donor mean) were reportedly seen in an Asian-associated ancestry cluster in a later analysis. In a later analysis, V- and J-gene trimming of beta chains associated with a DCLRE1C missense variant, replicated independently. CMV serostatus was the only immune exposure information that was available. A later analysis showed TCR association rates differing by HLA locus, peaking at DRB1 and lowest at HLA-C.

PCR primers comprised 60 Vbeta and 13 Jbeta primers. The protocol was immunoSEQ multiplex PCR, while the TCRdb copy is restricted to in-frame clones and leaves out a portion. The sample shows 180,000 or so clones, roughly three quarters of them seen only once. The TCR sequence derives from a male donor in good health and CMV-seronegative. The sample taken for sequencing was PBMCs.

Written as DNA, the CDR3 is TGTGCCAGCAGCCCTGGTTTCCTTAGGGAGGGGACCCAGTACTTC. This encodes CASSPGFLREGTQYF. The rearrangement joins TRBV28 to TRBJ2-5, with 7 bases aligning to TRBD2. CDR3 length: 15 residues. The germline CDR1 and CDR2 sequences are MDHEN and SYDVKM. After removal of 6 bases from V and 7 bases from J, the junction contained 14 bases not matched to a gene.